The rows below give T cell receptor beta chains drawn from one sample of a study of shared clonotypes between healthy human individuals. The repertoire was sequenced with immunoSEQ multiplex PCR; TCRdb's copy has only in-frame clones and lacks some. The repertoire holds around 2,000,000 clones, with about 95% as singletons. What was sequenced was naive CD8+ T cells sorted from blood. The receptors were gathered from a man between 18 and 35 years old in good health. The CDR3 runs from the conserved cysteine through the conserved F or W. D genes are given only for firm matches. Some rows mark clone size as missing; the rest say once, few, many or name a class of expanded clone.

j_call: TRBJ2-2; clone_size: NA; v_call: TRBV27; d_call: NA; cdr3_aa: CASPRRSTTGELFF; cdr3_nt: TGTGCCAGCCCCCGACGATCCACCACCGGGGAGCTGTTTTTT
j_call: TRBJ1-2; clone_size: NA; v_call: TRBV6-1; d_call: TRBD1; cdr3_aa: CASSESTGGGYTF; cdr3_nt: TGTGCCAGCAGTGAATCTACAGGGGGTGGCTACACCTTC
j_call: TRBJ2-3; clone_size: NA; v_call: TRBV2; d_call: NA; cdr3_aa: CAADTSTDTQYF; cdr3_nt: TGTGCCGCGGACACCTCCACGGATACGCAGTATTTT
j_call: TRBJ2-7; clone_size: NA; v_call: TRBV11-2; d_call: TRBD1; cdr3_aa: CASSWTGGNYEQYF; cdr3_nt: TGTGCCAGCAGCTGGACAGGGGGCAACTACGAGCAGTACTTC
j_call: TRBJ2-7; clone_size: NA; v_call: TRBV7-7; d_call: TRBD2; cdr3_aa: CASSGGLAGSLGEQYF; cdr3_nt: TGTGCTAGCAGCGGGGGACTAGCGGGATCCTTAGGCGAGCAGTACTTC
j_call: TRBJ2-5; clone_size: NA; v_call: TRBV27; d_call: NA; cdr3_aa: CASSLWREETQYF; cdr3_nt: TGTGCCAGCAGTTTGTGGCGTGAGGAGACCCAGTACTTC
j_call: TRBJ2-7; clone_size: NA; v_call: TRBV5-4; d_call: TRBD2; cdr3_aa: CASSLGLAGGEQYF; cdr3_nt: TGTGCCAGCAGCTTGGGTCTAGCGGGAGGGGAGCAGTACTTC
j_call: TRBJ2-7; clone_size: NA; v_call: TRBV7-9; d_call: NA; cdr3_aa: CASSAPGAGYEQYF; cdr3_nt: TGTGCCAGCAGCGCGCCAGGGGCGGGGTACGAGCAGTACTTC
j_call: TRBJ2-1; clone_size: many; v_call: TRBV7-9; d_call: NA; cdr3_aa: CASSGKRVAYNEQFF; cdr3_nt: TGTGCCAGCAGCGGGAAACGAGTCGCCTACAATGAGCAGTTCTTC
j_call: TRBJ1-1; clone_size: NA; v_call: TRBV7-9; d_call: NA; cdr3_aa: CASVGLGTEAFF; cdr3_nt: TGTGCCAGCGTGGGGCTAGGCACTGAAGCTTTCTTT
j_call: TRBJ2-1; clone_size: NA; v_call: TRBV6-1; d_call: NA; cdr3_aa: CASRVWPYEQFF; cdr3_nt: TGTGCCAGCAGGGTTTGGCCCTACGAGCAGTTCTTC
j_call: TRBJ2-7; clone_size: NA; v_call: TRBV27; d_call: TRBD1; cdr3_aa: CASSSGGQGYEQYF; cdr3_nt: TGTGCCAGCAGTTCCGGCGGACAGGGCTACGAGCAGTACTTC
j_call: TRBJ2-7; clone_size: NA; v_call: TRBV2; d_call: TRBD2; cdr3_aa: CASSGPTGGGLAGPPRTYEQYF; cdr3_nt: TGTGCCAGCAGTGGTCCGACAGGGGGCGGACTAGCGGGACCACCTCGCACCTACGAGCAGTACTTC
j_call: TRBJ1-2; clone_size: NA; v_call: TRBV27; d_call: NA; cdr3_aa: CASRGGQLNYGYTF; cdr3_nt: TGTGCCAGCAGGGGGGGGCAGCTAAACTATGGCTACACCTTC
j_call: TRBJ2-3; clone_size: once; v_call: TRBV11-2; d_call: NA; cdr3_aa: CASSLPGTDTQYF; cdr3_nt: TGTGCCAGCAGCTTACCCGGCACAGATACGCAGTATTTT
j_call: TRBJ1-2; clone_size: NA; v_call: TRBV6-1; d_call: NA; cdr3_aa: CASSEALIGQIYGYTF; cdr3_nt: TGTGCCAGCAGTGAAGCCCTAATAGGACAGATCTATGGCTACACCTTC
j_call: TRBJ2-7; clone_size: NA; v_call: TRBV5-6; d_call: NA; cdr3_aa: CASSLDRTDYEQYF; cdr3_nt: TGTGCCAGCAGCTTGGATCGGACAGACTACGAGCAGTACTTC
j_call: TRBJ2-7; clone_size: NA; v_call: TRBV28; d_call: NA; cdr3_aa: CASSLRTDYEQYF; cdr3_nt: TGTGCCAGCAGTTTAAGGACTGACTACGAGCAGTACTTC
j_call: TRBJ1-5; clone_size: NA; v_call: TRBV10-3; d_call: NA; cdr3_aa: CAIYGATSPSSGPQHF; cdr3_nt: TGTGCCATCTATGGTGCCACGTCCCCCTCGTCAGGGCCCCAGCATTTT
j_call: TRBJ1-1; clone_size: NA; v_call: TRBV28; d_call: NA; cdr3_aa: CASSSPRGTMNTEAFF; cdr3_nt: TGTGCCAGCAGTTCCCCCCGGGGGACTATGAACACTGAAGCTTTCTTT
j_call: TRBJ1-1; clone_size: NA; v_call: TRBV10-3; d_call: NA; cdr3_aa: CAIGDGAQGNTEAFF; cdr3_nt: TGTGCCATCGGGGACGGGGCGCAGGGGAACACTGAAGCTTTCTTT
j_call: TRBJ1-1; clone_size: NA; v_call: TRBV6-1; d_call: NA; cdr3_aa: CASSDPHGEAGWNTEAFF; cdr3_nt: TGTGCCAGCAGTGACCCTCACGGGGAGGCAGGCTGGAACACTGAAGCTTTCTTT
j_call: TRBJ2-7; clone_size: once; v_call: TRBV9; d_call: NA; cdr3_aa: CASSVDNGGPSYEQYF; cdr3_nt: TGTGCCAGCAGCGTAGATAACGGGGGCCCCTCCTACGAGCAGTACTTC
j_call: TRBJ1-2; clone_size: NA; v_call: TRBV4-1; d_call: NA; cdr3_aa: CASSQAGYGYTF; cdr3_nt: TGCGCCAGCAGCCAAGCGGGATATGGCTACACCTTC
j_call: TRBJ1-2; clone_size: NA; v_call: TRBV6-6; d_call: TRBD1; cdr3_aa: CASSTTGGGGYTF; cdr3_nt: TGTGCCAGCAGCACTACAGGGGGAGGGGGCTACACCTTC
j_call: TRBJ2-1; clone_size: NA; v_call: TRBV27; d_call: NA; cdr3_aa: CASSSTGSKDNEQFF; cdr3_nt: TGTGCCAGCAGTTCAACAGGGTCGAAGGACAATGAGCAGTTCTTC
j_call: TRBJ1-6; clone_size: NA; v_call: TRBV2; d_call: NA; cdr3_aa: CASSDEGSYNSPLHF; cdr3_nt: TGTGCCAGCAGTGATGAGGGGAGCTATAATTCACCCCTCCACTTT
j_call: TRBJ2-1; clone_size: NA; v_call: TRBV7-9; d_call: TRBD2; cdr3_aa: CASSLASGRLNEQFF; cdr3_nt: TGTGCCAGCAGCTTAGCTAGCGGGAGGCTCAATGAGCAGTTCTTC
j_call: TRBJ2-1; clone_size: NA; v_call: TRBV14; d_call: NA; cdr3_aa: CASSQGPRWQLGVDEQFF; cdr3_nt: TGTGCCAGCAGCCAAGGCCCTAGGTGGCAGCTGGGGGTGGATGAGCAGTTCTTC
j_call: TRBJ2-7; clone_size: NA; v_call: TRBV6-1; d_call: NA; cdr3_aa: CASSAPGSLMVYEQYF; cdr3_nt: TGTGCCAGCAGTGCCCCCGGGTCCCTTATGGTATACGAGCAGTACTTC
j_call: TRBJ1-1; clone_size: few; v_call: TRBV14; d_call: NA; cdr3_aa: CASSQEGWTEAFF; cdr3_nt: TGTGCCAGCAGCCAGGAGGGGTGGACTGAAGCTTTCTTT
j_call: TRBJ2-3; clone_size: NA; v_call: TRBV15; d_call: NA; cdr3_aa: CATRPVGQKLTDTQYF; cdr3_nt: TGTGCCACCAGACCCGTCGGACAGAAACTCACAGATACGCAGTATTTT
j_call: TRBJ2-7; clone_size: NA; v_call: TRBV18; d_call: TRBD2; cdr3_aa: CASSPQAIAGDYEQYF; cdr3_nt: TGTGCCAGCTCACCCCAAGCAATAGCGGGGGACTACGAGCAGTACTTC
j_call: TRBJ2-7; clone_size: NA; v_call: TRBV4-1; d_call: NA; cdr3_aa: CASSQDPDIFVGEQYF; cdr3_nt: TGCGCCAGCAGCCAAGACCCCGATATTTTTGTGGGGGAGCAGTACTTC
j_call: TRBJ1-3; clone_size: NA; v_call: TRBV5-4; d_call: NA; cdr3_aa: CASGDSTGNTIYF; cdr3_nt: TGTGCCAGCGGAGACAGTACTGGAAACACCATATATTTT
j_call: TRBJ1-5; clone_size: NA; v_call: TRBV27; d_call: TRBD1; cdr3_aa: CASRQGEGNQPQHF; cdr3_nt: TGTGCCAGCCGACAGGGGGAGGGCAATCAGCCCCAGCATTTT
j_call: TRBJ2-7; clone_size: NA; v_call: TRBV4-3; d_call: NA; cdr3_aa: CASSQDLIGSSYEQYF; cdr3_nt: TGCGCCAGCAGCCAAGATCTGATCGGGAGCTCCTACGAGCAGTACTTC
j_call: TRBJ2-2; clone_size: NA; v_call: TRBV13; d_call: NA; cdr3_aa: CASSGSAGELFF; cdr3_nt: TGTGCCAGCAGCGGGTCGGCCGGGGAGCTGTTTTTT
j_call: TRBJ2-1; clone_size: NA; v_call: TRBV4-2; d_call: TRBD2; cdr3_aa: CASSQSLAGANNEQFF; cdr3_nt: TGTGCCAGCAGCCAATCACTAGCGGGGGCAAACAATGAGCAGTTCTTC
j_call: TRBJ1-2; clone_size: NA; v_call: TRBV20-1; d_call: NA; cdr3_aa: CSTNKYGYTF; cdr3_nt: TGCAGTACTAATAAGTATGGCTACACCTTC
j_call: TRBJ1-2; clone_size: NA; v_call: TRBV4-1; d_call: NA; cdr3_aa: CASSQIREINYGYTF; cdr3_nt: TGCGCCAGCAGCCAAATCAGGGAGATTAACTATGGCTACACCTTC
j_call: TRBJ1-5; clone_size: once; v_call: TRBV4-1; d_call: NA; cdr3_aa: CASSQEQGWPQHF; cdr3_nt: TGCGCCAGCAGCCAGGAACAGGGTTGGCCCCAGCATTTT
j_call: TRBJ2-7; clone_size: NA; v_call: TRBV15; d_call: TRBD1; cdr3_aa: CATSRDRGESYEQYF; cdr3_nt: TGTGCCACCAGCAGGGACAGGGGGGAGTCCTACGAGCAGTACTTC
j_call: TRBJ2-5; clone_size: NA; v_call: TRBV7-9; d_call: NA; cdr3_aa: CASSLGAGAEETQYF; cdr3_nt: TGTGCCAGCAGCTTAGGGGCGGGGGCCGAGGAGACCCAGTACTTC
j_call: TRBJ2-5; clone_size: NA; v_call: TRBV6-1; d_call: TRBD2; cdr3_aa: CASSEWLAGIGSEETQYF; cdr3_nt: TGTGCCAGCAGTGAATGGTTAGCGGGAATAGGTAGTGAGGAGACCCAGTACTTC
j_call: TRBJ1-1; clone_size: once; v_call: TRBV7-2; d_call: NA; cdr3_aa: CASSSGGSRSTEAFF; cdr3_nt: TGTGCCAGCAGCTCTGGGGGCAGTAGGAGCACTGAAGCTTTCTTT
j_call: TRBJ2-2; clone_size: NA; v_call: TRBV2; d_call: NA; cdr3_aa: CASSETENTGELFF; cdr3_nt: TGTGCCAGCAGTGAAACGGAGAACACCGGGGAGCTGTTTTTT
j_call: TRBJ2-3; clone_size: NA; v_call: TRBV25-1; d_call: TRBD2; cdr3_aa: CASSDLFSAGATDTQYF; cdr3_nt: TGTGCCAGCAGTGACCTATTTTCAGCGGGAGCCACAGATACGCAGTATTTT
j_call: TRBJ2-1; clone_size: NA; v_call: TRBV27; d_call: TRBD2; cdr3_aa: CASSLFWTSGKIGPELASYNEQFF; cdr3_nt: TGTGCCAGCAGTTTATTCTGGACTAGCGGGAAAATCGGCCCTGAACTGGCCTCCTACAATGAGCAGTTCTTC
j_call: TRBJ2-7; clone_size: NA; v_call: TRBV7-9; d_call: TRBD2; cdr3_aa: CASSLSSGGTYEQYF; cdr3_nt: TGTGCCAGCAGCTTATCTAGCGGGGGGACCTACGAGCAGTACTTC
j_call: TRBJ1-1; clone_size: NA; v_call: TRBV9; d_call: NA; cdr3_aa: CASSVGGYTEAFF; cdr3_nt: TGTGCCAGCAGCGTAGGAGGATACACTGAAGCTTTCTTT
j_call: TRBJ2-7; clone_size: NA; v_call: TRBV10-3; d_call: NA; cdr3_aa: CAISEGPYEQYF; cdr3_nt: TGTGCCATCAGTGAGGGCCCCTACGAGCAGTACTTC
j_call: TRBJ2-2; clone_size: NA; v_call: TRBV27; d_call: NA; cdr3_aa: CASSLLSLAAGELFF; cdr3_nt: TGTGCCAGCAGTTTATTATCACTAGCAGCCGGGGAGCTGTTTTTT
j_call: TRBJ2-1; clone_size: once; v_call: TRBV7-3; d_call: TRBD1; cdr3_aa: CASSLNRDSYNEQFF; cdr3_nt: TGTGCCAGCAGCCTCAACCGGGACAGTTACAATGAGCAGTTCTTC
j_call: TRBJ1-1; clone_size: NA; v_call: TRBV10-3; d_call: NA; cdr3_aa: CAISDRIGLNTEAFF; cdr3_nt: TGTGCCATCAGTGATAGGATAGGGCTGAACACTGAAGCTTTCTTT
j_call: TRBJ1-5; clone_size: NA; v_call: TRBV29-1; d_call: NA; cdr3_aa: CSVGTASNQPQHF; cdr3_nt: TGCAGCGTTGGGACAGCTAGCAATCAGCCCCAGCATTTT
j_call: TRBJ2-2; clone_size: NA; v_call: TRBV7-9; d_call: NA; cdr3_aa: CASNRNTGELFF; cdr3_nt: TGTGCCAGTAACAGGAACACCGGGGAGCTGTTTTTT
j_call: TRBJ1-4; clone_size: NA; v_call: TRBV6-5; d_call: NA; cdr3_aa: CASSPGPNEKLFF; cdr3_nt: TGTGCCAGCTCGCCGGGGCCTAATGAAAAACTGTTTTTT
j_call: TRBJ1-1; clone_size: NA; v_call: TRBV6-1; d_call: TRBD1; cdr3_aa: CASRRRDRESTEAFF; cdr3_nt: TGTGCCAGCAGGCGCCGGGACAGGGAGAGCACTGAAGCTTTCTTT